The rows below give T cell receptor beta chains drawn from one sample of a study of blood T cell dynamics during melanoma immunotherapy. The assay was immunoSEQ multiplex PCR, and TCRdb's table has in-frame clones only and misses some. The sample shows more than 10,000 clones, around 80% of them seen only once. Sequenced material: blood, taken from a patient treated with checkpoint blockade. These receptors were taken from a human donor with melanoma. CDR3s include the opening cysteine and the closing phenylalanine or tryptophan. A D gene is named only where the DNA matches it firmly. The listing skips clone size in some rows; elsewhere it reads once, few, many or a size class.

abundance: NA
v_gene: TRBV19
d_gene: TRBD1
j_gene: TRBJ1-1
CDR3aa: CASSAGGPVNTEAFF
CDR3nt: TGTGCCAGTAGCGCAGGGGGGCCCGTGAACACTGAAGCTTTCTTT

abundance: NA
v_gene: TRBV19
d_gene: TRBD1
j_gene: TRBJ1-1
CDR3aa: CASSRDRGQGTEAFF
CDR3nt: TGTGCCAGTAGCAGGGACAGGGGGCAAGGAACTGAAGCTTTCTTT

abundance: NA
v_gene: TRBV30
d_gene: TRBD1
j_gene: TRBJ1-6
CDR3aa: CAWRGGGGGSPLHF
CDR3nt: TGTGCCTGGAGAGGGGGAGGGGGCGGTTCACCCCTCCACTTT

abundance: NA
v_gene: TRBV28
d_gene: TRBD2
j_gene: TRBJ2-7
CDR3aa: CASSLGLAVTYEQYF
CDR3nt: TGTGCCAGCAGTTTGGGACTAGCGGTAACCTACGAGCAGTACTTC

abundance: NA
v_gene: TRBV7-2
d_gene: NA
j_gene: TRBJ2-1
CDR3aa: CASSLGFGSYNEQFF
CDR3nt: TGTGCCAGCAGCTTAGGGTTTGGTTCCTACAATGAGCAGTTCTTC

abundance: NA
v_gene: TRBV11-2
d_gene: NA
j_gene: TRBJ1-5
CDR3aa: CASSAGRNNQAQHF
CDR3nt: TGTGCCAGCAGCGCCGGCAGGAACAATCAGGCCCAGCATTTT

abundance: NA
v_gene: TRBV7-2
d_gene: NA
j_gene: TRBJ1-2
CDR3aa: CASSFWSWGSNDYTF
CDR3nt: TGTGCCAGCAGCTTTTGGTCCTGGGGGTCTAATGACTACACCTTC

abundance: NA
v_gene: TRBV5-4
d_gene: NA
j_gene: TRBJ1-2
CDR3aa: CASSFGPSFDDTF
CDR3nt: TGTGCCAGCAGCTTTGGGCCCAGCTTTGATGACACCTTC

abundance: NA
v_gene: TRBV6-6
d_gene: NA
j_gene: TRBJ2-7
CDR3aa: CASRPGTSTYEQYF
CDR3nt: TGTGCCAGCAGGCCCGGGACCTCGACCTACGAGCAGTACTTC

abundance: NA
v_gene: TRBV7-9
d_gene: NA
j_gene: TRBJ2-5
CDR3aa: CASSFGLALGETQYF
CDR3nt: TGTGCCAGCAGCTTTGGCCTAGCGTTAGGTGAGACCCAGTACTTC

abundance: few
v_gene: TRBV7-9
d_gene: NA
j_gene: TRBJ1-4
CDR3aa: CASNLGTTNEKLFF
CDR3nt: TGTGCCAGCAATTTAGGCACAACTAATGAAAAACTGTTTTTT

abundance: NA
v_gene: TRBV4-1
d_gene: TRBD1
j_gene: TRBJ1-2
CDR3aa: CASSQVYPRQGAYGYTF
CDR3nt: TGCGCCAGCAGCCAAGTTTACCCCAGACAGGGAGCCTATGGCTACACCTTC

abundance: few
v_gene: TRBV6-1
d_gene: NA
j_gene: TRBJ2-5
CDR3aa: CASTPARPAETQYF
CDR3nt: TGTGCCAGCACTCCAGCAAGGCCCGCGGAGACCCAGTACTTC

abundance: NA
v_gene: TRBV5-1
d_gene: TRBD2
j_gene: TRBJ2-2
CDR3aa: CASSLATSRTGELFF
CDR3nt: TGCGCCAGCAGCTTGGCGACTAGCCGTACCGGGGAGCTGTTTTTT

abundance: NA
v_gene: TRBV7-2
d_gene: NA
j_gene: TRBJ1-2
CDR3aa: CASSLVGGSYTF
CDR3nt: TGTGCCAGCAGCTTAGTCGGGGGTAGCTACACCTTC

abundance: NA
v_gene: TRBV9
d_gene: TRBD1
j_gene: TRBJ1-4
CDR3aa: CASSVGDRNDKLFF
CDR3nt: TGTGCCAGCAGCGTAGGGGACAGGAACGATAAACTGTTTTTT

abundance: NA
v_gene: TRBV5-1
d_gene: TRBD1
j_gene: TRBJ2-3
CDR3aa: CASSLEGATDTQYF
CDR3nt: TGCGCCAGCAGCTTGGAGGGGGCCACAGATACGCAGTATTTT

abundance: NA
v_gene: TRBV6-5
d_gene: NA
j_gene: TRBJ1-1
CDR3aa: CASSRNGYTEAFF
CDR3nt: TGTGCCAGCAGTCGGAACGGGTACACTGAAGCTTTCTTT

abundance: NA
v_gene: TRBV20-1
d_gene: NA
j_gene: TRBJ2-7
CDR3aa: CSAPGYEQYF
CDR3nt: TGCAGTGCCCCAGGCTACGAGCAGTACTTC

abundance: NA
v_gene: TRBV28
d_gene: NA
j_gene: TRBJ2-5
CDR3aa: CATTRSQETQYF
CDR3nt: TGTGCCACCACTCGGAGCCAAGAGACCCAGTACTTC

abundance: NA
v_gene: TRBV21-1
d_gene: NA
j_gene: TRBJ1-1
CDR3aa: CASSKALSAGGNSPEAFF
CDR3nt: TGTGCCAGCAGCAAAGCGCTTTCGGCAGGGGGCAATAGCCCTGAAGCTTTCTTT

abundance: NA
v_gene: TRBV6-1
d_gene: TRBD1
j_gene: TRBJ2-1
CDR3aa: CASRGTAYNEQFF
CDR3nt: TGTGCCAGCAGGGGGACAGCGTACAATGAGCAGTTCTTC

abundance: NA
v_gene: TRBV2
d_gene: NA
j_gene: TRBJ1-3
CDR3aa: CASSGGYSGNTIYF
CDR3nt: TGTGCCAGCAGTGGAGGCTACTCTGGAAACACCATATATTTT

abundance: NA
v_gene: TRBV10-3
d_gene: NA
j_gene: TRBJ2-7
CDR3aa: CAISESASFTYEQYF
CDR3nt: TGTGCCATCAGTGAGTCGGCCTCCTTTACCTACGAGCAGTACTTC

abundance: NA
v_gene: TRBV7-2
d_gene: NA
j_gene: TRBJ1-3
CDR3aa: CASSSWGQGNTIYF
CDR3nt: TGTGCCAGCAGCTCTTGGGGGCAGGGAAACACCATATATTTT

abundance: NA
v_gene: TRBV6-5
d_gene: TRBD1
j_gene: TRBJ1-4
CDR3aa: CASSGRQGAGEKLFF
CDR3nt: TGTGCCAGCAGTGGCCGGCAGGGGGCTGGAGAAAAACTGTTTTTT

abundance: NA
v_gene: TRBV4-3
d_gene: NA
j_gene: TRBJ1-1
CDR3aa: CASRTRDSEGIAFF
CDR3nt: TGCGCCAGCAGGACGAGAGATAGCGAGGGGATAGCTTTCTTT

abundance: NA
v_gene: TRBV6-6
d_gene: TRBD1
j_gene: TRBJ1-1
CDR3aa: CASSRDRDNTEAFF
CDR3nt: TGTGCCAGCAGCCGAGACAGGGATAACACTGAAGCTTTCTTT

abundance: NA
v_gene: TRBV11-2
d_gene: NA
j_gene: TRBJ2-1
CDR3aa: CASSLVQREQFF
CDR3nt: TGTGCCAGCAGCTTAGTACAGCGTGAGCAGTTCTTC

abundance: NA
v_gene: TRBV4-1
d_gene: TRBD1
j_gene: TRBJ1-5
CDR3aa: CASSQDGGAYGQGGDQPQHF
CDR3nt: TGCGCCAGCAGCCAAGATGGGGGGGCCTATGGACAGGGTGGGGATCAGCCCCAGCATTTT

abundance: NA
v_gene: TRBV27
d_gene: TRBD1
j_gene: TRBJ2-7
CDR3aa: CASSWDRAGEQYF
CDR3nt: TGTGCCAGCAGTTGGGACAGGGCGGGCGAGCAGTACTTC

abundance: NA
v_gene: TRBV28
d_gene: TRBD1
j_gene: TRBJ1-5
CDR3aa: CASRGSQGVNQPQHF
CDR3nt: TGTGCCAGCAGGGGGTCACAGGGGGTGAATCAGCCCCAGCATTTT

abundance: NA
v_gene: TRBV4-2
d_gene: NA
j_gene: TRBJ1-2
CDR3aa: CASSGNQGNYGYTF
CDR3nt: TGTGCCAGCAGCGGAAATCAGGGGAACTATGGCTACACCTTC

abundance: few
v_gene: TRBV12-5
d_gene: NA
j_gene: TRBJ1-1
CDR3aa: CASGSVGTEAFF
CDR3nt: TGTGCTAGTGGTTCGGTTGGTACTGAAGCTTTCTTT

abundance: NA
v_gene: TRBV28
d_gene: TRBD1
j_gene: TRBJ2-5
CDR3aa: CASSHLGTGGQETQYF
CDR3nt: TGTGCCAGCAGTCACCTGGGGACAGGGGGCCAAGAGACCCAGTACTTC

abundance: NA
v_gene: TRBV7-6
d_gene: TRBD2
j_gene: TRBJ2-7
CDR3aa: CASSRGGSSYEQYF
CDR3nt: TGTGCCAGCAGCCGCGGGGGGAGTTCCTACGAGCAGTACTTC

abundance: NA
v_gene: TRBV10-3
d_gene: TRBD1
j_gene: TRBJ1-3
CDR3aa: CAISPTGAGNTIYF
CDR3nt: TGTGCCATCAGCCCGACAGGGGCTGGAAACACCATATATTTT

abundance: NA
v_gene: TRBV7-9
d_gene: NA
j_gene: TRBJ1-1
CDR3aa: CASSRLGAPSGTEAFF
CDR3nt: TGTGCCAGCAGCCGTCTCGGGGCCCCATCCGGCACTGAAGCTTTCTTT

abundance: NA
v_gene: TRBV19
d_gene: TRBD1
j_gene: TRBJ2-2
CDR3aa: CASNPRQGTGELFF
CDR3nt: TGTGCGTCGAACCCGAGACAGGGCACCGGGGAGCTGTTTTTT

abundance: few
v_gene: TRBV6-1
d_gene: TRBD2
j_gene: TRBJ2-7
CDR3aa: CASSDGTSGLNEQYF
CDR3nt: TGTGCCAGCAGTGACGGGACTAGCGGGCTCAACGAGCAGTACTTC

abundance: NA
v_gene: TRBV9
d_gene: NA
j_gene: TRBJ2-1
CDR3aa: CASSSRTGPVDEQFF
CDR3nt: TGTGCCAGCAGCTCACGGACGGGTCCGGTGGATGAGCAGTTCTTC

abundance: few
v_gene: TRBV7-3
d_gene: TRBD1
j_gene: TRBJ1-1
CDR3aa: CASSQVDRGPLMNTEAFF
CDR3nt: TGTGCCAGCAGCCAAGTGGACAGGGGGCCTCTCATGAACACTGAAGCTTTCTTT

abundance: once
v_gene: TRBV7-2
d_gene: TRBD2
j_gene: TRBJ2-7
CDR3aa: CASSPGLARSYEQYF
CDR3nt: TGTGCCAGCAGCCCAGGACTAGCGAGATCCTACGAGCAGTACTTC

abundance: medium-sized
v_gene: TRBV27
d_gene: NA
j_gene: TRBJ2-7
CDR3aa: CASSSSNPVYEQYF
CDR3nt: TGTGCCAGCAGTTCGTCAAATCCCGTCTACGAGCAGTACTTC

abundance: NA
v_gene: TRBV19
d_gene: NA
j_gene: TRBJ2-7
CDR3aa: CASSSGASAAYEQYF
CDR3nt: TGTGCCAGTAGTAGCGGGGCTAGCGCTGCCTACGAGCAGTACTTC

abundance: NA
v_gene: TRBV9
d_gene: TRBD1
j_gene: TRBJ1-3
CDR3aa: CASSPQGAYSGNTIYF
CDR3nt: TGTGCCAGCAGCCCACAGGGGGCTTACTCTGGAAACACCATATATTTT

abundance: NA
v_gene: TRBV5-8
d_gene: NA
j_gene: TRBJ1-2
CDR3aa: CASRNGLYDGYTF
CDR3nt: TGTGCCAGCAGAAACGGACTGTACGATGGCTACACCTTC

abundance: NA
v_gene: TRBV6-5
d_gene: NA
j_gene: TRBJ1-3
CDR3aa: CASSYSARRTGNTIYF
CDR3nt: TGTGCCAGCAGTTACTCGGCGAGGCGAACTGGAAACACCATATATTTT

abundance: NA
v_gene: TRBV5-6
d_gene: NA
j_gene: TRBJ1-2
CDR3aa: CASSLTRPFYGYTF
CDR3nt: TGTGCCAGCAGCTTGACCAGGCCTTTCTATGGCTACACCTTC

abundance: NA
v_gene: TRBV7-2
d_gene: NA
j_gene: TRBJ2-5
CDR3aa: CASSLAYSPETQYF
CDR3nt: TGTGCCAGCAGCTTGGCCTACTCCCCAGAGACCCAGTACTTC

abundance: NA
v_gene: TRBV19
d_gene: NA
j_gene: TRBJ2-6
CDR3aa: CASDGQTSGANVLTF
CDR3nt: TGTGCCAGTGACGGACAGACCTCTGGGGCCAACGTCCTGACTTTC

abundance: few
v_gene: TRBV29-1
d_gene: NA
j_gene: TRBJ1-5
CDR3aa: CSVGGSNQPQHF
CDR3nt: TGCAGCGTTGGTGGGAGCAATCAGCCCCAGCATTTT

abundance: NA
v_gene: TRBV5-6
d_gene: TRBD2
j_gene: TRBJ2-1
CDR3aa: CASSLGLVWAEQFF
CDR3nt: TGTGCCAGCAGCCTGGGACTAGTTTGGGCTGAGCAGTTCTTC

abundance: NA
v_gene: TRBV9
d_gene: NA
j_gene: TRBJ2-2
CDR3aa: CASSEDLIFSTGELFF
CDR3nt: TGTGCCAGCAGCGAGGATTTAATTTTTTCCACCGGGGAGCTGTTTTTT

abundance: NA
v_gene: TRBV18
d_gene: NA
j_gene: TRBJ1-1
CDR3aa: CASSPLGPTEAFF
CDR3nt: TGTGCCAGCTCACCACTGGGGCCCACTGAAGCTTTCTTT